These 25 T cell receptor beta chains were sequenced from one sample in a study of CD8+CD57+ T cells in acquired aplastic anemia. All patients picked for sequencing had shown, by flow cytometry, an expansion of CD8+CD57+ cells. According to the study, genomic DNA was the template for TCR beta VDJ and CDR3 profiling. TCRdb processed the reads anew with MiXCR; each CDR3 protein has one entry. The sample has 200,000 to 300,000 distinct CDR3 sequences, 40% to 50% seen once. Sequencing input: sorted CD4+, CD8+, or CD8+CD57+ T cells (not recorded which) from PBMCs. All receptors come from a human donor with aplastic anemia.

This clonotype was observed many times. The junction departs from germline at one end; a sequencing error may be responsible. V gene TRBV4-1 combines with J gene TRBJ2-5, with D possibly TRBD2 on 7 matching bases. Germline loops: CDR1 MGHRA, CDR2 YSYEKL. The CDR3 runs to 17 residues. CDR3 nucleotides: TGCGCCAGCAGCGAAGAGACTGTGGGGGGGCCCTGGGAGACCCAGTACTTC. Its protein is CASSEETVGGPWETQYF.

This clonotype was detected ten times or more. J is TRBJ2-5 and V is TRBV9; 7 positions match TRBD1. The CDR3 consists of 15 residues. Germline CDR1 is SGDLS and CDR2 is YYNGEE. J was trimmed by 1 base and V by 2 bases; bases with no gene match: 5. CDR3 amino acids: CASSVTGAFQETQYF. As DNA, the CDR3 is TGTGCCAGCAGCGTCACAGGGGCCTTCCAAGAGACCCAGTACTTC.

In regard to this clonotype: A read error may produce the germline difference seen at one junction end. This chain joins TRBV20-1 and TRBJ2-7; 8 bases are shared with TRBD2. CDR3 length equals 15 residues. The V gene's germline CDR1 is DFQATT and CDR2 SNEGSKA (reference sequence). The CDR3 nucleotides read TGCAGTGCTAGAGGCGGGGCGGGAGGAGGCTACGGGCAGTACTTC. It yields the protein CSARGGAGGGYGQYF.

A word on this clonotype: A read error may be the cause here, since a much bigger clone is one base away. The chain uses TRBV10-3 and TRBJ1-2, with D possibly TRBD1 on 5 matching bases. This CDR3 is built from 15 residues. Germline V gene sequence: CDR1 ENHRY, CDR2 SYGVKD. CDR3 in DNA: TGTGCCAGCAGTGACGGGCAGGGTTGGATCTATGGCTACGCCTTC. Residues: CASSDGQGWIYGYAF.

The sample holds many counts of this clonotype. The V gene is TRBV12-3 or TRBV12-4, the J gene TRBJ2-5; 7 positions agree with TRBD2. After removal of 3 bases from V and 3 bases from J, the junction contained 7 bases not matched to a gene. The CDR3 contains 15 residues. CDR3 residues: CASSFRRAGEETQYF. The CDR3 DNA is TGTGCCAGCAGTTTCCGGAGGGCGGGGGAAGAGACCCAGTACTTC.

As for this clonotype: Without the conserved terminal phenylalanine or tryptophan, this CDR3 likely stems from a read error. The CDR3 sequence: CASSTTSGAYEQYL. The CDR3 bases are TGTGCCAGCAGCACCACTTCAGGAGCCTACGAGCAGTACCTC. The rearrangement uses TRBV27 and TRBJ2-7; D not resolved. Trimming removed 6 bases at V and 2 bases at J, with 14 bases between. This CDR3 has 14 residues. Germline V CDR1 and CDR2: MNHEY, SMNVEV (reference sequence).

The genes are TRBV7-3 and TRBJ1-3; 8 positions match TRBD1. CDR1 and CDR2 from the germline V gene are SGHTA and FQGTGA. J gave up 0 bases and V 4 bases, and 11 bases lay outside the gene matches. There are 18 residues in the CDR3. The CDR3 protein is CASSYRGTGSSSGNTIYF. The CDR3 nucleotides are TGTGCCAGCAGCTATAGGGGGACAGGCTCGAGCTCTGGAAACACCATATATTTT. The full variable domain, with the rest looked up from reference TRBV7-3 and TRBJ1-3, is GAGVSQTPSNKVTEKGKYVELRCDPISGHTALYWYRQSLGQGPEFLIYFQGTGAADDSGLPNDRFFAVRPEGSVSTLKIQRTERGDSAVYLCASSYRGTGSSSGNTIYFGEGSWLTVV.

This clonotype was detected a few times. The CDR3 loop is CASSSARTHF. CDR3 sequence (DNA): TGTGCCAGCAGCTCAGCTAGGACACATTTT. The chain joins TRBV7-9 to TRBJ1-5; a weak D match, TRBD1 (5 bases). Germline-derived CDR1 and CDR2 are SEHNR and FQNEAQ (reference sequence). The CDR3 is 10 residues long. V dropped 4 bases and J dropped 16 bases, with 11 bases sitting between them. Combining the CDR3 with reference TRBV7-9 and TRBJ1-5 gives the whole variable domain DTGVSQNPRHKITKRGQNVTFRCDPISEHNRLYWYRQTLGQGPEFLTYFQNEAQLEKSRLLSDRFSAERPKGSFSTLEIQRTEQGDSAMYLCASSSARTHFGDGTRLSIL.

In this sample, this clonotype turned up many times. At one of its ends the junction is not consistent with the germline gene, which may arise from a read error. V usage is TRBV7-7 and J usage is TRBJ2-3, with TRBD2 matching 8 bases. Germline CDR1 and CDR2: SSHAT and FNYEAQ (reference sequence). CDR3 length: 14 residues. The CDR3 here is CASSLAGRTDTQYF. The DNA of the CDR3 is TGTGCTAGCAGCCTAGCGGGCCGCACAGATACGCAGTATTTT.

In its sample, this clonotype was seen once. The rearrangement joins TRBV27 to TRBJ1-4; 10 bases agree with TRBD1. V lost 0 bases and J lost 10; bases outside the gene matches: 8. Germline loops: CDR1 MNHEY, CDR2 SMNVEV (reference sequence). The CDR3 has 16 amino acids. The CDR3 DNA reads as TGTGCCAGCAGTTTATCGGAGACAGGGGGCGTTGGAAAACTGTTTTTT. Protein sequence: CASSLSETGGVGKLFF.

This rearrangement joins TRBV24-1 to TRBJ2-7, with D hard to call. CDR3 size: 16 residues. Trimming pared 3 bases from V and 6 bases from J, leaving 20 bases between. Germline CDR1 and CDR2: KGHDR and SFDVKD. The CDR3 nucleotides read TGTGCCACCAGTGATGGCTCCGGGCAGCTTAAAGGCGAGCAGTACTTC. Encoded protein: CATSDGSGQLKGEQYF.

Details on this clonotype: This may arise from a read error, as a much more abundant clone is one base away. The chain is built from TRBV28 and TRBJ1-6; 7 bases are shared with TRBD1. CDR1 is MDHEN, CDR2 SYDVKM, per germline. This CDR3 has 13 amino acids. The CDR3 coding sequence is TGTGCCAGCAGTGTGACAGGGACTTCACCCCTCCGCTTT. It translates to CASSVTGTSPLRF.

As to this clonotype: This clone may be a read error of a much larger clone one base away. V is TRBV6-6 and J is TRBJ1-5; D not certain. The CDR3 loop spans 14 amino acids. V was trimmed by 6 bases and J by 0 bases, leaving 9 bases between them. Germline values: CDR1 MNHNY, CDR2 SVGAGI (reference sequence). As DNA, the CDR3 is TGTGCCAGCAGCCCTCCAAATAGCAATCAGCCCCAGCATTTT. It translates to CASSPPNSNQPQHF.

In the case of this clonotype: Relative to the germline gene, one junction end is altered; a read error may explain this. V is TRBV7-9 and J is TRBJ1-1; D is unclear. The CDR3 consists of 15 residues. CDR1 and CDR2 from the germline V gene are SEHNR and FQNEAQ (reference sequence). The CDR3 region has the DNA TGCGCCAGCAGCTTGTCGCGAGAGGGATCCGCTGAAGCTTCCTTT. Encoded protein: CASSLSREGSAEASF. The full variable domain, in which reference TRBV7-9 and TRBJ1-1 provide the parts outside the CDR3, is DTGVSQNPRHKITKRGQNVTFRCDPISEHNRLYWYRQTLGQGPEFLTYFQNEAQLEKSRLLSDRFSAERPKGSFSTLEIQRTEQGDSAMYLCASSLSREGSAEASFGQGTRLTVV.

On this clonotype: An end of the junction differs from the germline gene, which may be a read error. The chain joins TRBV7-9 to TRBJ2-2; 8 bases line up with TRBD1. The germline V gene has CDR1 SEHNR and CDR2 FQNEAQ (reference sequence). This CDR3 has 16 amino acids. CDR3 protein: CASSLPRDRNTGVLFF. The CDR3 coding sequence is TGTGCCAGCAGCCTCCCCCGGGACAGGAACACCGGGGTGCTGTTTTTT.

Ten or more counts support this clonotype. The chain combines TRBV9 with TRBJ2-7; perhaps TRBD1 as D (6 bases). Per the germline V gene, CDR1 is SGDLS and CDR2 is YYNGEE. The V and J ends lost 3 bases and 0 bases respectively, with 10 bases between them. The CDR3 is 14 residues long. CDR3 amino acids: CASSATDSSYEQYF. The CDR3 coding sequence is TGTGCCAGCAGCGCAACGGACAGCTCCTACGAGCAGTACTTC.

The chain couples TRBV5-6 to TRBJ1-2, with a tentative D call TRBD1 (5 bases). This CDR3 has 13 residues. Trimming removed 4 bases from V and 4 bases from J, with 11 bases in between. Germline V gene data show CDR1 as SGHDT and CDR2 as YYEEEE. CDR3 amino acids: CASSEGLTYGYTF. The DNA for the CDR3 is TGTGCCAGCAGCGAGGGACTAACCTATGGCTACACCTTC. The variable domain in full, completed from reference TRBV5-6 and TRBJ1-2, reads DAGVTQSPTHLIKTRGQQVTLRCSPKSGHDTVSWYQQALGQGPQFIFQYYEEEERQRGNFPDRFSGHQFPNYSSELNVNALLLGDSALYLCASSEGLTYGYTFGSGTRLTVV.

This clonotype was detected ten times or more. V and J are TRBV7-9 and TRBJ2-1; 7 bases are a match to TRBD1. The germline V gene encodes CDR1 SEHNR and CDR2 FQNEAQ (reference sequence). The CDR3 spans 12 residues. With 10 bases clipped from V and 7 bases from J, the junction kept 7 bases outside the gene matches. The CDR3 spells CATPQGKNEQFF. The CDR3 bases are TGTGCCACCCCACAGGGGAAGAATGAGCAGTTCTTC.

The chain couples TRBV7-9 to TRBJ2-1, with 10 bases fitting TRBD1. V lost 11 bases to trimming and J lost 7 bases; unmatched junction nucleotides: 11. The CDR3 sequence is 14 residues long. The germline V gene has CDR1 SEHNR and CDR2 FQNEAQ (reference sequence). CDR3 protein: CAWTGTGELNEQFF. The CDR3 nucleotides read TGTGCCTGGACCGGGACAGGGGAATTAAATGAGCAGTTCTTC.

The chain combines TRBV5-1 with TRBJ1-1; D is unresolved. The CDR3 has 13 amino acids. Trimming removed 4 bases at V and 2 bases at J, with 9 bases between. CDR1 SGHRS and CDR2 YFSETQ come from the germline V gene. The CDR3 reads CASSVAFNTEAFF. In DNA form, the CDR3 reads TGCGCCAGCAGCGTGGCTTTCAACACTGAAGCTTTCTTT.

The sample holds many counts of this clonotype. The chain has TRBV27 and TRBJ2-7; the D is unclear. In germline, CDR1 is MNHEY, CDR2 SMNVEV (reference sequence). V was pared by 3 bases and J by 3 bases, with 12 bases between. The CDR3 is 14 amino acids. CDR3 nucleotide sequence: TGTGCCAGCAGTTTTTCGGCCCCCTACTACGAGCAGTACTTC. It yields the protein CASSFSAPYYEQYF.

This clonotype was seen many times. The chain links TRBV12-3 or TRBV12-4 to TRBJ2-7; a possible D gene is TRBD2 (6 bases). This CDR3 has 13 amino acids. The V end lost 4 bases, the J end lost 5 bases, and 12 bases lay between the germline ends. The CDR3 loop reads CASSWGGMDEQYF. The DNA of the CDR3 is TGTGCCAGCAGTTGGGGCGGGATGGACGAGCAGTACTTC.

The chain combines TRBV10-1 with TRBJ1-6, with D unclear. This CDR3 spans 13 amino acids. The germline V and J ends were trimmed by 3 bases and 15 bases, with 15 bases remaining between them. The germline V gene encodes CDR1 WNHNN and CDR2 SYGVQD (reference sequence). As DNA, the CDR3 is TGCGCCAGCAGTGACACGGTGGGAAATCTCCTCCACTTT. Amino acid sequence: CASSDTVGNLLHF.

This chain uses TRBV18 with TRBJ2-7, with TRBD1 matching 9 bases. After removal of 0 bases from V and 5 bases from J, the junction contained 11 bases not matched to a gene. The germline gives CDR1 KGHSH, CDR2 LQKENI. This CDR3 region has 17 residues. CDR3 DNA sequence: TGTGCCAGCTCACCACCGAGGGGTACAGGGGGCGCGGACGAGCAGTACTTC. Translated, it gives CASSPPRGTGGADEQYF.

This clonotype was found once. As DNA, the CDR3 is TGTGCCACCAGCAGCCCCTTGACAGGGTACTATGGCTACACCTTC. Translated, it gives CATSSPLTGYYGYTF. V usage is TRBV15 and J usage is TRBJ1-2; 7 nucleotides agree with TRBD1. CDR1 is LNHNV and CDR2 is YYDKDF in the germline V gene (reference sequence). This CDR3 region has 15 residues. V was clipped by 3 bases and J by 3 bases; unmatched bases: 7.